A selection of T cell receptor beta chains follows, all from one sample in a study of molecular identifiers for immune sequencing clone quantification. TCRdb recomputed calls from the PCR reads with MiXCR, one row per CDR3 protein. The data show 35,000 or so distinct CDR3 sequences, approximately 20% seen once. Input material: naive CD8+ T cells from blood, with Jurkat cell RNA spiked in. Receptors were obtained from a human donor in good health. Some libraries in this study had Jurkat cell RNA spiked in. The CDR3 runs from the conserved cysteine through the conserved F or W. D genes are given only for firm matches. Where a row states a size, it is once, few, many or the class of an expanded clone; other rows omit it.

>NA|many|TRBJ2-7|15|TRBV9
CASSPAAGLVYEQYF
TGTGCCAGCAGCCCGGCGGCGGGACTCGTCTACGAGCAGTACTTC
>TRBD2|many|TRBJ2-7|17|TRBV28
CASSFPPRLAEYYEQYF
TGTGCCAGCAGTTTCCCGCCCCGACTAGCGGAATACTACGAGCAGTACTTC
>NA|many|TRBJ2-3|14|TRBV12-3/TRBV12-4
CASSLGGLTDTQYF
TGTGCCAGCAGTTTAGGAGGGTTAACAGATACGCAGTATTTT
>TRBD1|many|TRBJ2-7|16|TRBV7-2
CASSTIYVQGAYEQYF
TGTGCCAGCAGCACAATTTATGTACAGGGGGCCTACGAGCAGTACTTC
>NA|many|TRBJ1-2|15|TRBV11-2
CASSLALQANYGYTF
TGTGCCAGCAGCTTAGCTTTACAGGCTAACTATGGCTACACCTTC
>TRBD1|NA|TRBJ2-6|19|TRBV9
CASSGTRDSEISGANALTF
TGTGCCAGCAGCGGGACAAGGGACAGCGAAATCTCTGGGGCCAACGCCCTGACTTTC
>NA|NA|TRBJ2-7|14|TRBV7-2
CASSLYGQIYEQYF
TGTGCCAGCAGCTTATACGGACAGATCTACGAGCAGTACTTC
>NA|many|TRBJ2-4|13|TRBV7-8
CASSLALGDIQYF
TGTGCCAGCAGCTTAGCCCTAGGCGACATTCAGTACTTC
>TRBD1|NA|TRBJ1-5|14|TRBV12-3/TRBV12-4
CASSLTGAGQPQHF
TGTGCCAGCAGCCTAACAGGGGCGGGACAGCCCCAGCATTTT
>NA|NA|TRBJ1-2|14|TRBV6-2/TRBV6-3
CASSYNMRREGYTF
TGTGCCAGCAGTTACAATATGAGACGTGAAGGCTACACCTTC
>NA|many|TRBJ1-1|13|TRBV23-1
CAIRRERIPEAFF
TGCGCCATCCGGCGGGAGAGAATCCCCGAAGCTTTCTTT
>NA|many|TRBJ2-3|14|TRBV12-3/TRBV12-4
CASSLMGGTDTQYF
TGTGCCAGCAGTTTGATGGGGGGCACAGATACGCAGTATTTT
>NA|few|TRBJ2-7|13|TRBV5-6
CVSSLTDPYEQYF
TGTGTCAGCAGCTTGACAGACCCTTACGAGCAGTACTTC
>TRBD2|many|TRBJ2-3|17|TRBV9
CASSVARLAPSTDTQYF
TGTGCCAGCAGCGTAGCTCGACTAGCGCCTAGCACAGATACGCAGTATTTT
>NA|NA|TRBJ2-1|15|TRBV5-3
CASSLDKNQYNEQFF
TGTGCCAGCAGCCTCGACAAGAATCAGTACAATGAGCAGTTCTTC
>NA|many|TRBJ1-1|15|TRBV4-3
CASSQDGTGFPEAFF
TGCGCCAGCAGCCAAGATGGTACAGGGTTCCCTGAAGCTTTCTTT
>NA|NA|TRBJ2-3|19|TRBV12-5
CASGFGTERAGASADTRYF
TGTGCTAGTGGTTTCGGGACAGAGCGAGCGGGGGCCTCGGCAGATACGCGGTATTTT
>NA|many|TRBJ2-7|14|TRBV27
CASRPGVSAYEQYF
TGTGCCAGCAGACCAGGGGTGTCGGCCTACGAGCAGTACTTC
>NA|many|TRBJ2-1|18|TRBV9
CASSGSPVGVTSYNEQFF
TGTGCCAGCAGCGGTAGTCCTGTGGGGGTCACTTCCTACAATGAGCAGTTCTTC
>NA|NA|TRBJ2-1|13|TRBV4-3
CASSYGTLGEQFF
TGCGCCAGCAGTTATGGGACCCTCGGGGAGCAGTTCTTC